This record concerns one T cell receptor beta chain sequence. Antigen: not known. Isolation of CD4+ and CD8+ cells used positive magnetic bead selection, with purity checked by flow cytometry. V lost 8 bases and J lost 4; bases outside the gene matches: 14. This CDR3 contains 16 residues. Germline V CDR1 and CDR2: LNHNV, YYDKDF (reference sequence). Data came from immunoSEQ multiplex PCR; TCRdb stores just in-frame clones and leaves some out. Of about 18,000 clones listed, almost 85% are singletons. This sample stems from a study of somatic mutations in cytotoxic T cells in rheumatoid arthritis. Overall study findings and caveats: Compared with age-matched healthy controls, rheumatoid arthritis patients did not differ significantly in CD8+ T-cell clonality. No age-related increase in CD8+ clonality was seen in healthy controls, but one was seen in rheumatoid arthritis patients.

The rearrangement joins TRBV15 to TRBJ2-1; 7 nucleotides align to TRBD2. Sample: CD8+ T cells sorted from blood. The sequence was obtained from an adult with rheumatoid arthritis. CDR3 residues: CATSIGEGVEYNEQFF. For the CDR3, the DNA is TGTGCCACCTCCATCGGGGAGGGAGTAGAGTACAATGAGCAGTTCTTC.